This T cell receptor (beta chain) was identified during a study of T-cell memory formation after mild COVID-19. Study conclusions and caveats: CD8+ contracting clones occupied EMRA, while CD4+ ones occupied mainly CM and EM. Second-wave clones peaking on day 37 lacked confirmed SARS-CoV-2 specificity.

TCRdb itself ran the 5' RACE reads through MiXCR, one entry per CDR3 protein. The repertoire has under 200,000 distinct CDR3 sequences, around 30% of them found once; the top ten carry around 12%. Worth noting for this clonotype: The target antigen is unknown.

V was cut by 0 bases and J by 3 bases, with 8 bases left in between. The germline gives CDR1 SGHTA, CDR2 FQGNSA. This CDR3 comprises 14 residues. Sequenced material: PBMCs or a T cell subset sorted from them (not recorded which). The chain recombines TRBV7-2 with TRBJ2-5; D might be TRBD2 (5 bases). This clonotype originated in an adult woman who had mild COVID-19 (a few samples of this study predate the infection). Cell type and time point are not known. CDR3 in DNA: TGTGCCAGCAGCTTAGCAAGGACTGAAGAGACCCAGTACTTC. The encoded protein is CASSLARTEETQYF.